The entry below gives a single TCR beta chain sequence along with its context. V lost 5 bases to trimming and J lost 6 bases; unmatched junction nucleotides: 10. CDR1 and CDR2 (germline): KGHSY, FQNENV. The CDR3 runs to 16 residues. This sample stems from a study of CD8 T cells in Susac syndrome. An amount of RNA that ranged from roughly 0.5 to 1 ug was reverse transcribed with random hexamers. TCRdb fed the immunoSEQ multiplex PCR reads into MiXCR, producing one record per CDR3 protein. The profile shows 150,000 to 200,000 distinct CDR3 sequences, 85% to 95% of them singletons. Source material: CD4+ T cells from PBMCs. The rearrangement joins TRBV16 to TRBJ2-2; 9 bases line up with TRBD1. The TCR originated in a human donor in good health. The CDR3 region is CASSSMDRGSPGELFF. For the CDR3, the DNA is TGTGCCAGCAGCAGCATGGACAGGGGTTCCCCCGGGGAGCTGTTTTTT.